Below, 9 T cell receptor beta chains from the same sample are listed, as sequenced in a study of T-cell reconstitution after alpha-beta-depleted transplantation in children. Construction of the TCRbeta library involved unique molecular identifiers. TCRdb re-called the PCR reads with MiXCR, one entry per CDR3 protein. The sample gives about 370,000 distinct CDR3 sequences, roughly 21% of which show up once; around 4% is in the top ten. Source: PBMCs from the stem cell graft donor, taken from the stem cell graft. These receptors all come from a human donor who donated a stem cell graft to a child with acute myeloid leukemia.

This clonotype came up a few times. The chain has TRBV5-1 and TRBJ2-1, with a possible D match to TRBD2 (6 bases). The length of the CDR3 is 14 residues. The germline V and J ends were trimmed by 3 bases and 4 bases, with 11 bases remaining between them. Per germline, CDR1 SGHRS and CDR2 YFSETQ. The CDR3: CASSYEEGYNEQFF. CDR3 DNA sequence: TGCGCCAGCAGCTACGAGGAGGGGTACAATGAGCAGTTCTTC.

In regard to this clonotype: A much larger clone lies a single base off, so this may be a read error. The chain couples TRBV12-3 or TRBV12-4 to TRBJ2-7; D possibly corresponds to TRBD1 (6 bases). V gave up 6 bases and J gave up 4 bases, with 13 bases separating them. The CDR3 is 13 amino acids. The CDR3 DNA sequence: TGTGCCAGCAGCGCAGGACAGTTATACGAGCAGTACTTC. It codes for CASSAGQLYEQYF.

The chain has TRBV7-2 and TRBJ2-7; D tentatively reads TRBD1 or TRBD2 (5 bases each). Trimming pared 4 bases from V and 0 bases from J, leaving 16 bases between. This CDR3 contains 16 residues. From germline, CDR1 is SGHTA and CDR2 FQGNSA. CDR3 loop: CASSSLSRDGSYEQYF. The CDR3 nucleotides are TGTGCCAGCAGCTCCCTCTCCCGGGACGGCTCCTACGAGCAGTACTTC. Using reference TRBV7-2 and TRBJ2-7 for the parts outside the CDR3, the full variable domain is GAGVSQSPSNKVTEKGKDVELRCDPISGHTALYWYRQSLGQGLEFLIYFQGNSAPDKSGLPSDRFSAERTGGSVSTLTIQRTQQEDSAVYLCASSSLSRDGSYEQYFGPGTRLTVT.

The chain is built from TRBV6-1 and TRBJ2-2, with 9 bases that match TRBD2. J lost 4 bases, V lost 7 bases, and 10 bases had no gene match. This CDR3 is 16 amino acids long. Germline loops: CDR1 MNHNS, CDR2 SASEGT. The CDR3: CASKRGRGLATGELFF. The CDR3, as DNA: TGTGCCAGCAAACGCGGGAGGGGGCTTGCCACCGGGGAGCTGTTTTTT.

The chain recombines TRBV7-2 with TRBJ2-5; a possible D gene is TRBD1 (6 bases). In germline, CDR1 is SGHTA, CDR2 FQGNSA. Trimming took 5 bases from V and 5 from J, leaving 15 bases between them. This CDR3 contains 14 residues. In nucleotides, the CDR3 is TGTGCCAGCAGCCCGACAGGCTTGATGGAGACCCAGTACTTC. This sequence encodes CASSPTGLMETQYF. The full variable domain, in which reference TRBV7-2 and TRBJ2-5 provide the parts outside the CDR3, is GAGVSQSPSNKVTEKGKDVELRCDPISGHTALYWYRQSLGQGLEFLIYFQGNSAPDKSGLPSDRFSAERTGGSVSTLTIQRTQQEDSAVYLCASSPTGLMETQYFGPGTRLLVL.

This clonotype was counted at least ten times. This sequence joins TRBV4-2 and TRBJ2-1; D is possibly TRBD2 (5 bases). Germline V gene lookup returns CDR1 LGHNA and CDR2 YNFKEQ. V shed 0 bases and J shed 5 bases, with 17 bases lying between them. This CDR3 spans 17 amino acids. The DNA of the CDR3 is TGTGCCAGCAGCCAAGATGAATCGTCTAGCAGCCACAATGAGCAGTTCTTC. It codes for CASSQDESSSSHNEQFF.

The chain is built from TRBV4-2 and TRBJ2-7; TRBD2 agrees at 13 bases. The CDR3 totals 16 residues. CDR1 is LGHNA and CDR2 is YNFKEQ in the germline V gene. The junction had 4 bases not matched to a gene; V was cut back by 3 bases and J by 2 bases. The CDR3 DNA follows: TGTGCCAGCAGCCATGAACTAGCGGGAGGGACCTACGAGCAGTACTTC. This sequence encodes CASSHELAGGTYEQYF.

J is TRBJ2-7 and V is TRBV5-1, with D hard to call. Deletions cut 0 bases from V and 5 bases from J, with 9 bases between. The V gene's germline CDR1 is SGHRS and CDR2 YFSETQ. This CDR3 has 13 residues. CDR3 DNA: TGCGCCAGCAGCTTGGGAGTCAAGGACGAGCAGTACTTC. It yields the protein CASSLGVKDEQYF. Using reference TRBV5-1 and TRBJ2-7 for the parts outside the CDR3, the full variable domain is KAGVTQTPRYLIKTRGQQVTLSCSPISGHRSVSWYQQTPGQGLQFLFEYFSETQRNKGNFPGRFSGRQFSNSRSEMNVSTLELGDSALYLCASSLGVKDEQYFGPGTRLTVT.

In its sample, this clonotype was seen many times. This chain joins TRBV27 and TRBJ2-1; unclear D gene. The CDR3 loop spans 13 amino acids. V shed 6 bases and J shed 7 bases, with 13 bases lying between them. From germline, CDR1 is MNHEY and CDR2 SMNVEV (reference sequence). This CDR3 reads CASRDTMGNEQFF. CDR3 in DNA: TGTGCCAGCAGGGATACAATGGGTAATGAGCAGTTCTTC.